The 32 T cell receptor beta chains given below trace back to one sample, sequenced in a study of regulatory T cells in long-lasting Graves disease. The TCR beta library used iRepertoire HTBI primers with Arm-PCR amplification of CDR3. Each CDR3 protein gets one entry after TCRdb re-called the multiplex PCR reads with MiXCR. The sample consists of 450,000 to 700,000 distinct CDR3 sequences, approximately 13% of them appearing once. Time point here: newly diagnosed GD, antithyroid drugs for less than 3 months. PBMC RNA served as the TCR library source. A further study also used this sample, focusing on T cells in Graves' hyperthyroidism and ophthalmopathy.

Sequenced here: peripheral blood mononuclear cells (PBMCs), sampled at new diagnosis, from a patient treated with antithyroid drugs. Receptors originate from a man aged 25 to 45 with Graves disease.

This clonotype was detected many times. V usage is TRBV9 and J usage is TRBJ1-1; no clear D. With 0 bases removed from V and 3 bases from J, the gap between germline ends came to 12 bases. Germline loops: CDR1 SGDLS, CDR2 YYNGEE. The CDR3 loop spans 15 amino acids. CDR3 loop: CASSVVSEGDTEAFF. DNA for the CDR3: TGTGCCAGCAGCGTAGTGTCAGAAGGAGACACTGAAGCTTTCTTT.

There are many counts of this clonotype. This chain connects TRBV10-3 to TRBJ2-7, with TRBD2 identical over 12 bases. Germline V gene lookup returns CDR1 ENHRY and CDR2 SYGVKD. This CDR3 is 15 amino acids long. Trimming removed 4 bases from V and 7 bases from J; junction bases left unmatched: 8. This chain's CDR3 is CAISGRLAGESEQYF. The CDR3 nucleotides are TGTGCCATCAGTGGCCGACTAGCGGGAGAGAGTGAGCAGTACTTC.

This clonotype was recorded many times. The rearrangement links TRBV28 to TRBJ1-1, with a tentative D call TRBD1 (6 bases). Germline V gives CDR1 MDHEN, CDR2 SYDVKM. The CDR3 loop spans 14 amino acids. V gave up 6 bases and J gave up 1 base, with 12 bases separating them. This CDR3 reads CASREDSRNTEAFF. The CDR3 region has the DNA TGTGCCAGCAGAGAGGACAGCCGGAACACTGAAGCTTTCTTT.

J is TRBJ1-5 and V is TRBV15; D is perhaps TRBD1 (5 bases). Germline V CDR1 and CDR2: LNHNV, YYDKDF (reference sequence). V dropped 5 bases and J dropped 4 bases, with 9 bases sitting between them. This CDR3 contains 13 residues. The CDR3: CATSGAGNQPQHF. The CDR3 nucleotides are TGTGCCACCAGCGGGGCAGGGAATCAGCCCCAGCATTTT. The full variable domain, completed using reference TRBV15 and TRBJ1-5, is DAMVIQNPRYQVTQFGKPVTLSCSQTLNHNVMYWYQQKSSQAPKLLFHYYDKDFNNEADTPDNFQSRRPNTSFCFLDIRSPGLGDTAMYLCATSGAGNQPQHFGDGTRLSIL.

Ten or more counts support this clonotype. The chain recombines TRBV2 with TRBJ1-1; D is ambiguous. This CDR3 is built from 13 residues. Germline V gene sequence: CDR1 SNHLY, CDR2 FYNNEI. V was shortened by 6 bases and J by 4 bases, with 12 bases between the two germline ends. CDR3 nucleotide sequence: TGTGCCAGCAGAGTGAGAGTGAGCACTGAAGCTTTCTTT. The encoded protein is CASRVRVSTEAFF. Supplemented by reference TRBV2 and TRBJ1-1, the full variable domain reads EPEVTQTPSHQVTQMGQEVILRCVPISNHLYFYWYRQILGQKVEFLVSFYNNEISEKSEIFDDQFSVERPDGSNFTLKIRSTKLEDSAMYFCASRVRVSTEAFFGQGTRLTVV.

This chain connects TRBV4-1 to TRBJ2-1; 9 positions match TRBD1. The ends lost 4 bases at V and 4 bases at J; junction bases unmatched: 8. CDR3 length equals 16 residues. Germline values: CDR1 MGHRA, CDR2 YSYEKL. DNA of the CDR3: TGCGCCAGCAGCCCAAGTCTAGGACAGGGGTACAATGAGCAGTTCTTC. It yields the protein CASSPSLGQGYNEQFF.

This clonotype has only a few counts. The V gene is TRBV18, the J gene TRBJ2-2; D gene unclear. Germline V CDR1 and CDR2: KGHSH, LQKENI. This CDR3 has 15 amino acids. V dropped 0 bases and J dropped 6 bases, with 11 bases sitting between them. This CDR3 reads CASSPPFQGAGELFF. CDR3 DNA: TGTGCCAGCTCACCACCGTTCCAAGGCGCCGGGGAGCTGTTTTTT.

Notes on this clonotype: One end of the junction varies from germline; a read error may be responsible. This sequence joins TRBV9 and TRBJ2-1; D tentatively fits TRBD1 or TRBD2 (6 bases each). CDR1 and CDR2 (germline): SGDLS, YYNGEE. This CDR3 has 17 residues. This CDR3 is CVSSVGVGGTLVNEQFF. The DNA for the CDR3 is TGTGTCAGCAGCGTAGGGGTAGGGGGGACTCTGGTCAATGAGCAGTTCTTC.

In its sample, this clonotype was seen many times. The CDR3, as DNA: TGTGCCATCACCCCCACTAGGGACGGATCACCCCTCCACTTT. This codes for CAITPTRDGSPLHF. The chain uses TRBV10-3 and TRBJ1-6; the D gene is possibly TRBD1 (5 bases). This CDR3 is 14 amino acids long. The germline V gene encodes CDR1 ENHRY and CDR2 SYGVKD. Trimming removed 7 bases at V and 10 bases at J, with 17 bases between.

The V and J genes are TRBV4-1 and TRBJ1-5; the D gene is possibly TRBD1 (6 bases). Trimming cost V 1 base and J 4 bases, with 14 bases left between them. The CDR3 covers 16 residues. The germline gives CDR1 MGHRA, CDR2 YSYEKL. As DNA, the CDR3 is TGCGCCAGCAGCCAAGCTCGGACAGAACCTAATCAGCCCCAGCATTTT. As protein: CASSQARTEPNQPQHF.

This clonotype was observed at least ten times. This chain joins TRBV10-1 and TRBJ1-1; 7 nucleotides line up with TRBD1. The CDR3 runs 15 residues. CDR1 is WNHNN and CDR2 is SYGVQD in the germline V gene (reference sequence). Trimming took 0 bases from V and 6 from J; bases not matched to a gene: 7. In nucleotides, the CDR3 is TGCGCCAGCAGTGAGTCTTCAGGGGGGAGGGCTGAAGCTTTCTTT. Protein sequence: CASSESSGGRAEAFF.

The chain combines TRBV9 with TRBJ2-1; D remains unclear. The CDR3 is made up of 15 amino acids. In germline, CDR1 is SGDLS, CDR2 YYNGEE. With 1 base removed from V and 0 bases from J, the gap between germline ends came to 8 bases. Here the CDR3 reads CASSVKERSYNEQFF. The CDR3 region has the DNA TGTGCCAGCAGCGTAAAGGAACGCTCCTACAATGAGCAGTTCTTC.

In its sample, this clonotype was seen a few times. The chain recombines TRBV20-1 with TRBJ2-2; D call uncertain. V was shortened by 4 bases and J by 5 bases, with 5 bases between the two germline ends. Looked up from germline, CDR1 is DFQATT and CDR2 is SNEGSKA (reference sequence). The CDR3 consists of 11 residues. CDR3 in amino acids: CSATLTGELFF. The CDR3 coding sequence is TGCAGTGCTACCTTAACCGGGGAGCTGTTTTTT.

At least ten counts were recorded for this clonotype. The rearrangement uses TRBV20-1 and TRBJ2-5; possibly TRBD1 for D (6 bases). CDR3 length: 15 amino acids. Germline CDR1 reads DFQATT; CDR2 reads SNEGSKA (reference sequence). V was shortened by 3 bases and J by 1 base, with 15 bases between the two germline ends. CDR3 sequence: CSASKPWTVQETQYF. The DNA of the CDR3 is TGCAGTGCTAGCAAACCTTGGACAGTCCAAGAGACCCAGTACTTC.

In this sample, this clonotype turned up many times. This rearrangement joins TRBV7-6 to TRBJ2-3; 9 positions agree with TRBD1. The CDR3 loop spans 16 amino acids. V was pared by 6 bases and J by 4 bases, with 11 bases of the junction left unmatched. Germline lookup yields CDR1 SGHVS and CDR2 FNYEAQ. The CDR3 is CASSLTVTGGADTQYF. The CDR3 region has the DNA TGTGCCAGCAGTCTTACGGTAACAGGGGGCGCAGATACGCAGTATTTT. The full variable domain, rest sourced from reference TRBV7-6 and TRBJ2-3, is GAGVSQSPRYKVTKRGQDVALRCDPISGHVSLYWYRQALGQGPEFLTYFNYEAQQDKSGLPNDRFSAERPEGSISTLTIQRTEQRDSAMYRCASSLTVTGGADTQYFGPGTRLTVL.

Only a few counts were recorded for this clonotype. J is TRBJ1-1 and V is TRBV5-1; TRBD1 might be the D (5 bases). Trimming pared 5 bases from V and 7 bases from J, leaving 18 bases between. The CDR3 loop spans 14 amino acids. The V gene's germline CDR1 is SGHRS and CDR2 YFSETQ. CDR3 nucleotides: TGCGCCAGCAGTTCGAGGATCGGGACGGTTGAAGCTTTCTTT. Translation gives CASSSRIGTVEAFF.

This clonotype was recorded a few times. The rearrangement links TRBV19 to TRBJ2-4; D not certain. The CDR3 is made up of 14 amino acids. Germline V CDR1 and CDR2: LNHDA, SQIVND (reference sequence). Between the trimmed V and J ends, which lost 5 bases and 2 bases, there was a span of 10 bases. The CDR3 DNA sequence: TGTGCCAGTAGTGGTGTAGGCACCAAAAACATTCAGTACTTC. It specifies CASSGVGTKNIQYF.

The J gene is TRBJ2-7, the V gene TRBV20-1, with D maybe TRBD2 (6 bases). Trimming left V 6 bases short and J 3 bases short, with 21 bases between. Germline values: CDR1 DFQATT, CDR2 SNEGSKA (reference sequence). CDR3 length: 15 residues. This chain's CDR3 is CSANGSPPLGYEQYF. CDR3 in DNA: TGCAGTGCCAACGGGAGTCCCCCTCTGGGCTACGAGCAGTACTTC.

This clonotype came up many times. The rearrangement uses TRBV12-3 or TRBV12-4 and TRBJ1-2; D is unresolved. Trimming stripped 6 bases from V and 4 bases from J, with 12 bases between. This CDR3 has 13 residues. CDR3 loop: CASRPAGFYGYTF. The CDR3 bases are TGTGCCAGCAGGCCCGCCGGGTTCTATGGCTACACCTTC.

This clonotype occurred many times. The chain joins TRBV18 to TRBJ1-5; the D is unclear. The V and J ends lost 1 base and 7 bases respectively, with 11 bases between them. There are 14 residues in the CDR3. Germline CDR1 and CDR2: KGHSH and LQKENI. The CDR3 protein is CASSPQAAPQPQHF. DNA for the CDR3: TGTGCCAGCTCACCACAAGCAGCGCCCCAGCCCCAGCATTTT.

The table lists this clonotype with many counts. The chain links TRBV11-2 to TRBJ2-5, with 7 bases matching TRBD2. This CDR3 has 14 residues. Germline assignment: CDR1 SGHAT and CDR2 FQNNGV. The V segment lost 5 bases and the J segment 4 bases; nucleotides outside the gene matches: 7. The CDR3 is CASSPWGGGETQYF. The CDR3 region has the DNA TGTGCCAGCAGCCCCTGGGGGGGTGGAGAGACCCAGTACTTC. The full variable domain, with the rest looked up from reference TRBV11-2 and TRBJ2-5, is EAGVAQSPRYKIIEKRQSVAFWCNPISGHATLYWYQQILGQGPKLLIQFQNNGVVDDSQLPKDRFSAERLKGVDSTLKIQPAKLEDSAVYLCASSPWGGGETQYFGPGTRLLVL.

This clonotype was observed many times. The chain recombines TRBV29-1 with TRBJ2-7; D unclear. The CDR3 sequence is 11 residues long. V dropped 5 bases and J dropped 6 bases, with 11 bases sitting between them. Germline-derived CDR1 and CDR2 are SQVTM and ANQGSEA. CDR3 DNA: TGCAGCGTTTCCCTAGTGTGCGAGCAGTACTTC. It translates to CSVSLVCEQYF.

V gene TRBV4-1 combines with J gene TRBJ1-1, with D possibly being TRBD1 (6 bases). The CDR3 extends over 16 amino acids. Germline values: CDR1 MGHRA, CDR2 YSYEKL. V was trimmed by 4 bases and J by 5 bases, leaving 20 bases between them. This CDR3 reads CASSPFPGTRETEAFF. DNA of the CDR3: TGCGCCAGCAGCCCTTTTCCGGGGACACGTGAAACTGAAGCTTTCTTT.

The rearrangement joins TRBV12-3 or TRBV12-4 to TRBJ2-7, with TRBD2 identical over 10 bases. The V and J ends lost 5 bases and 6 bases, in that order; junction bases with no gene match: 7. The CDR3 is 14 amino acids. CDR3 nucleotides: TGTGCCAGCAGTACTCTAGCGGGGGCTGGCGAGCAGTACTTC. This gives the protein CASSTLAGAGEQYF.

As concerns this clonotype: With a much larger clone just one base away, this may be a read error. The V gene is TRBV30, the J gene TRBJ2-7; 7 nucleotides match TRBD1. CDR1 and CDR2 from the germline V gene are GTSNPN and SVGIG (reference sequence). V shed 5 bases and J 3 bases; nucleotides not matched to a gene: 10. The CDR3 extends over 14 amino acids. The CDR3 DNA follows: TGTGCCTGGTCACCCCAGCGACAGGGCTACGAGCAGTACTTC. It yields the protein CAWSPQRQGYEQYF.

The rearrangement uses TRBV12-3 or TRBV12-4 and TRBJ1-5, with D possibly TRBD1 on 6 matching bases. The CDR3 runs 14 residues. V shed 6 bases and J shed 5 bases, with 14 bases lying between them. CDR3 amino acids: CASRLTGGDQPQHF. Written as DNA, the CDR3 is TGTGCCAGCAGATTGACAGGCGGAGATCAGCCCCAGCATTTT.

The chain recombines TRBV5-1 with TRBJ2-1; possibly TRBD1 for D (5 bases). V shed 0 bases and J shed 7 bases, with 11 bases lying between them. CDR1 is SGHRS and CDR2 is YFSETQ in the germline V gene. CDR3 length: 14 residues. CDR3 in DNA: TGCGCCAGCAGCTTGGGCCCAGGGCTGAATGAGCAGTTCTTC. Translated, it gives CASSLGPGLNEQFF.

This clonotype was picked up a small number of times. Its ends do not fully match the called genes, so a read error is possible. This sequence joins TRBV6-1 and TRBJ2-5, with 7 bases fitting TRBD2. Germline lookup yields CDR1 MNHNS and CDR2 SASEGT. The CDR3 contains 15 residues. Here the CDR3 reads CASSEAGGSWKTKYF. The CDR3 bases are TGTGCCAGCAGTGAAGCAGGCGGGAGTTGGAAGACCAAGTACTTC.

In this sample, this clonotype turned up many times. This chain links TRBV29-1 with TRBJ1-5; 8 nucleotides align to TRBD1. CDR3 length: 14 residues. V lost 6 bases to trimming and J lost 7 bases; unmatched junction nucleotides: 11. Germline V lookup: CDR1 SQVTM, CDR2 ANQGSEA. The CDR3 loop reads CSVLTGQGGQPQHF. CDR3 in DNA: TGCAGCGTCCTGACCGGACAGGGAGGGCAGCCCCAGCATTTT.

This clonotype was picked up many times. The J gene is TRBJ1-4, the V gene TRBV6-1; 7 bases are a match to TRBD1. J gave up 3 bases and V 8 bases, and 6 bases lay outside the gene matches. Germline V gene sequence: CDR1 MNHNS, CDR2 SASEGT. There are 14 residues in the CDR3. The CDR3 sequence is CASRPGQPNEKLFF. CDR3 DNA: TGTGCCAGCCGCCCGGGACAGCCTAATGAAAAACTGTTTTTT.

This clonotype was seen more than once but under ten times. The chain is built from TRBV14 and TRBJ1-3; D is possibly TRBD1 (5 bases). Germline V gives CDR1 SGHDN, CDR2 FVKESK. Trimming removed 5 bases at V and 0 bases at J, with 11 bases between. The CDR3 contains 15 residues. The CDR3: CASSTDILSGNTIYF. CDR3 coding DNA: TGTGCCAGCAGCACGGACATCCTCTCTGGAAACACCATATATTTT.

To note about this clonotype: This sequence is one base from a far larger clone and is likely a read error. The V gene is TRBV12-3 or TRBV12-4, the J gene TRBJ2-1; the D is unclear. The closer fit of TRBJ1-1 to the DNA end suggests the J call may be wrong. The CDR3 spans 12 residues. CDR3 sequence reads: CVSTVRKVGAFF. The CDR3 bases are TGTGTCAGCACCGTCAGGAAGGTCGGGGCTTTCTTT.